This T cell receptor beta chain comes out of a study of blood T cell repertoires in COVID-19. Overall study context: Sample material is recorded as cDNA or gDNA derived from T cells, B-cell-depleted T cells, or PBMCs.

Assay used: immunoSEQ multiplex PCR; TCRdb lists only in-frame clones, some missing. The sample yields 45,000 to 50,000 clones, approximately 90% seen once. The germline V gene has CDR1 SGHTA and CDR2 FQGTGA. V dropped 5 bases and J dropped 6 bases, with 32 bases sitting between them. CDR3 length: 19 amino acids. This TCR was sampled from a man in his forties or fifties with active COVID-19. The chain couples TRBV7-3 to TRBJ2-7; a possible D gene is TRBD2 (6 bases). The specimen was peripheral blood. In nucleotides, the CDR3 is TGTGCCAGCAGCCAATGGGGGGTTATTGGGGGTATCCTGACCCCCGAGCAGTACTTC. Translation: CASSQWGVIGGILTPEQYF.